The clone carrying this T cell receptor (beta chain) was seen many times. Its cognate antigen is unknown. This specimen belongs to a study of regulatory T cells in long-lasting Graves disease. Study overall: It was over 5 years of antithyroid drugs, with positive TSH receptor antibodies, that meant persistent Graves' disease. General study points: Relative to new patients (roughly 970), persistent patients exhibited greater sharing of public clonotypes (2,741).

Germline CDR1 and CDR2: MGHRA and YSYEKL. The CDR3 is 15 residues long. The V gene end was trimmed by 2 bases and the J gene end by 5 bases; junction bases not matched to a gene: 6. Arm-PCR of CDR3 regions and iRepertoire HTBI primers were used to build TCR beta libraries. TCRdb re-called the multiplex PCR reads with MiXCR, one entry per CDR3 protein. The data hold 400,000 to 500,000 distinct CDR3 sequences, with 21% observed a single time. The sample's time point: persistent/refractory GD, antithyroid drugs over 5 years with positive TRAb. RNA extracted from PBMCs served as the sequencing template. The source was peripheral blood mononuclear cells (PBMCs), collected when the disease was refractory, from a patient treated with antithyroid drugs. The chain links TRBV4-1 to TRBJ2-5; 9 positions match TRBD2. The receptor was derived from a female donor with Graves disease. This CDR3 is CASSQSSGSRETQYF. The DNA for the CDR3 is TGCGCCAGCAGCCAAAGTAGCGGGAGCAGGGAGACCCAGTACTTC.